This is a list of T cell receptor beta chains from one sample in a study of molecular identifiers for immune sequencing clone quantification. TCRdb analysed the PCR reads with MiXCR anew, one entry per CDR3 protein. Of 300,000 to 350,000 distinct CDR3 sequences listed, roughly 23% are singletons. The source material was naive CD8+ T cells from blood, with Jurkat cell RNA spiked in. The receptor set was obtained from a human donor in good health. Some libraries in this study had Jurkat cell RNA spiked in. Both conserved end residues are part of each CDR3. The order of the fields is J gene, V gene, clone size, D gene, CDR3 DNA, CDR3 protein. D genes are given only for firm matches. Size tells how often a clone was seen (once, few, many) or the class of an expanded clone, and some rows leave it out.

>TRBJ2-5|TRBV5-1|NA|NA
TGCGCCAGCAGCGACCGACGGCAAGAGACCCAGTACTTC
CASSDRRQETQYF
>TRBJ2-3|TRBV6-2/TRBV6-3|NA|NA
TGTGCCAGCAGTTATTTCCGGGACCATCCGTACGGTACGCAGTATTTT
CASSYFRDHPYGTQYF
>TRBJ1-1|TRBV29-1|many|NA
TGCAGCGTTGCTCTCGGGGCCACTGAAGCTTTCTTT
CSVALGATEAFF
>TRBJ1-2|TRBV6-5|many|TRBD1
TGTGCCAGCAGTTACTCGACCGGGACAGGGGGACCCTTTAACTATGGCTACACCTTC
CASSYSTGTGGPFNYGYTF
>TRBJ2-2|TRBV7-2|many|NA
TGTGCCAGTGGGGAGGATTCGGCCGGGGAGCTGTTTTTT
CASGEDSAGELFF
>TRBJ2-7|TRBV7-3|many|NA
TGTGCCAGCAGCTTATTTTCAGGGTTCCCCTACGAGCAGTACTTC
CASSLFSGFPYEQYF
>TRBJ1-2|TRBV4-3|many|NA
TGCGCCAGCAGCCAAGATTCGGGCAGGGTTAACTATGGCTACACCTTC
CASSQDSGRVNYGYTF
>TRBJ1-1|TRBV28|many|NA
TGTGCCAGCAGTTTAATAAGGAGTGGCACTGAAGCTTTCTTT
CASSLIRSGTEAFF
>TRBJ1-1|TRBV7-2|many|NA
TGTGCCAGCAGCCCCCTCAGTTACACTGAAGCTTTCTTT
CASSPLSYTEAFF
>TRBJ2-1|TRBV27|few|TRBD2
TGCGTTTTGGGGCGGGGGTATGAGCAGTTCTTC
CVLGRGYEQFF
>TRBJ1-4|TRBV29-1|many|NA
TGCAGCGCCTTCTTAAGTAGTGAAAAACTGTTTTTT
CSAFLSSEKLFF
>TRBJ1-4|TRBV7-9|many|NA
TGTGCCAGCAGCTTAGGTGGATTTAATGAAAAACTGTTTTTT
CASSLGGFNEKLFF
>TRBJ1-6|TRBV12-3/TRBV12-4|many|NA
TGTGCCAGCAGTTATGGGGTTTCCTATAATTCACCCCTCCACTTT
CASSYGVSYNSPLHF
>TRBJ2-5|TRBV13|many|NA
TGTGCCAGCAGCTCAGCCGGGGGCAGGCAAGAGACCCAGTACTTC
CASSSAGGRQETQYF
>TRBJ2-7|TRBV27|NA|TRBD2
TGTGCCAGCAGGCCCGGACTAGCGGGAGAGGCGGAGCAGTACTTC
CASRPGLAGEAEQYF
>TRBJ1-5|TRBV15|many|NA
TGTGCCACCAGCAGAGGACGAAATAGCAATCAGCCCCAGCATTTT
CATSRGRNSNQPQHF
>TRBJ2-1|TRBV20-1|many|TRBD2
TGCAGTGCTAGAGATTCGACGGGGGGGTTTAACAATGAGCAGTTCTTC
CSARDSTGGFNNEQFF
>TRBJ1-5|TRBV13|many|NA
TGTGCCAGCAGCTTGAGGGGGGATAGCAATCAGCCCCAGCATTTT
CASSLRGDSNQPQHF
>TRBJ2-7|TRBV3-1|few|TRBD2
TGTGCCAGCAGCCGGGGGGGGGACTTCTATAACTACGAGCAGTACTTC
CASSRGGDFYNYEQYF
>TRBJ1-3|TRBV4-3|few|NA
TGCGCCAGCAGCCAAGATCACCTCGGCAGCTCTGGAAACGCCATATATTTT
CASSQDHLGSSGNAIYF
>TRBJ2-3|TRBV5-3|few|NA
TGTGCCAGCAGCCACCGGGACCGTGGGTCAGATACGCAGTATTTT
CASSHRDRGSDTQYF
>TRBJ2-3|TRBV10-3|few|TRBD2
TGTGCCATCAGTGAGCGAAGCGGGGGACACCTGGGCACAGATACGCAGTATTTT
CAISERSGGHLGTDTQYF
>TRBJ2-3|TRBV20-1|NA|NA
TGCAGTGCTAGAGAGTGGCCAGATACGCGGTATTTT
CSAREWPDTRYF
>TRBJ2-3|TRBV9|many|NA
TGTGCCAGCAGCCACGAGGGGCGACTCGGGACAGATACGCAGTATTTT
CASSHEGRLGTDTQYF
>TRBJ2-5|TRBV4-1|NA|NA
TGCGCCAGCAGCCAAGATACCCTAGCGCCGTACCAAGAGACCCAGTACTTC
CASSQDTLAPYQETQYF
>TRBJ2-3|TRBV4-2|few|NA
TGTGCCAGCAGCCAAGAGCGACTAGTCCCAGATACGCAGTATTTT
CASSQERLVPDTQYF
>TRBJ2-5|TRBV29-1|many|NA
TGCAGCGTTGATGGGGTTCCCGGCGACCAAGAGACCCAGTACTTC
CSVDGVPGDQETQYF
>TRBJ2-3|TRBV27|few|NA
TGTGCCAGCAGTTTATCGATAAAGGGGGATAGCACAGATACGCAGTATTTT
CASSLSIKGDSTDTQYF
>TRBJ2-5|TRBV25-1|many|NA
TGTGCCAGCAGTGAAGGGGCCCCCCAAGAGACCCAGTACTTC
CASSEGAPQETQYF
>TRBJ1-1|TRBV7-9|few|NA
TGTGCCAGCAGCTTAGACTACGGCTCTGAAGCTTTCTTT
CASSLDYGSEAFF
>TRBJ1-5|TRBV7-6|many|NA
TGTGCCACTGGTGTCGGCAATCAGCCCCAGCATTTT
CATGVGNQPQHF
>TRBJ2-5|TRBV3-1|many|TRBD2
TGTGCCAGCAGCGGGGGCGGGAGGGTCGAGACCCAGTACTTC
CASSGGGRVETQYF
>TRBJ2-3|TRBV7-2|NA|NA
TGTGCCAGCAAGTTTACAGCAGGGGGACTCACAGATACGCAGTATTTT
CASKFTAGGLTDTQYF
>TRBJ2-2|TRBV2|few|NA
TGTGCCATTACGGGGGACACCGGGGAGCTGTTTTTT
CAITGDTGELFF
>TRBJ1-3|TRBV4-1|many|NA
TGCGCCAGCAGCCCGGAGCTCAGGCGGACCATATATTTT
CASSPELRRTIYF
>TRBJ1-1|TRBV6-5|many|TRBD1
TGTGCCAGCGGGACAGGGACGAACACTGAAGCTTTCTTT
CASGTGTNTEAFF
>TRBJ2-7|TRBV12-3/TRBV12-4|many|TRBD1
TGTGCCAGCAGTTATGGGACAGGGGAGCAGTACTTC
CASSYGTGEQYF
>TRBJ1-5|TRBV2|many|NA
TGTGCCAGCAGGACCTTTATGGACGGACGAGGGGAGCCCCAGCATTTT
CASRTFMDGRGEPQHF
>TRBJ1-1|TRBV2|many|NA
TGTGCCAGCAGTGATGGGCCAAGTACTGAAGCTTTCTTT
CASSDGPSTEAFF
>TRBJ1-1|TRBV27|NA|NA
TGTGCCGGCCGATTCAGGGAGGGCACTGAAGCTTTCTTT
CAGRFREGTEAFF
>TRBJ2-1|TRBV27|many|NA
TGTGCCAGCAGAGTCGTAGTCGGGCCAGTTGGCAATGAGCAGTTCTTC
CASRVVVGPVGNEQFF
>TRBJ2-7|TRBV6-1|many|NA
TGTGCCAGCAGTGAAGTAGGATCGTCCTACGAGCAGTACTTC
CASSEVGSSYEQYF
>TRBJ2-7|TRBV5-1|few|TRBD2
TGCGCCAGCAGCTTGGAGTTTCTGACTAGCGGGAAAACAGCCTACGAGCAGTACTTC
CASSLEFLTSGKTAYEQYF
>TRBJ1-4|TRBV6-1|many|NA
TGTGCCAGCAGTGAAGACGGGTCGCCTAATGAAAAACTGTTTTTT
CASSEDGSPNEKLFF
>TRBJ1-5|TRBV19|few|NA
TGTGCCAGTAGTATAGATACAGGCAATCAGCCCCAGCATTTT
CASSIDTGNQPQHF
>TRBJ1-1|TRBV4-1|many|NA
TGCGCCAGCAGCCAAGACTCCCCCACTGAAGCTTTCTTT
CASSQDSPTEAFF
>TRBJ2-7|TRBV4-3|NA|TRBD2
TGCGCCAGCAGCCAAGGACTAGCGGTTCCGTACGAGCAGTACTTC
CASSQGLAVPYEQYF
>TRBJ2-5|TRBV29-1|many|TRBD2
TGCAGCGTTGAGGGGGGGTACCAAGAGACCCAGTACTTC
CSVEGGYQETQYF
>TRBJ2-3|TRBV27|many|NA
TGTGCCAGCAGCCTACCCACAGATACGCAGTATTTT
CASSLPTDTQYF
>TRBJ2-7|TRBV7-9|many|NA
TGTGCCAGCAGTTCTGGGTCCGGAGAGCAGTACTTC
CASSSGSGEQYF
>TRBJ1-1|TRBV29-1|many|NA
TGCAGCGTTGAAGGTTTGGGGAGGGCCACTGAAGCTTTCTTT
CSVEGLGRATEAFF
>TRBJ2-1|TRBV6-6|many|NA
TGTGCCAGCAGTTCCCAGGGAAGCCCCCGTGTGGATGAGCAGTTCTTC
CASSSQGSPRVDEQFF
>TRBJ2-7|TRBV7-9|many|TRBD1
TGTGCCAGCAGCTTAGAGACAGGGGTGGACGAGCAGTACTTC
CASSLETGVDEQYF
>TRBJ2-2|TRBV5-6|NA|TRBD1
TGTGCCAGCAGCCCTGTCCCGGGACAGGGAAGCTTGAACACCGTGGAGCTGTTTTTT
CASSPVPGQGSLNTVELFF
>TRBJ2-2|TRBV19|NA|NA
TGTGCCAGTACCCCAGGCGCCGGGGAGCTGTTTTTT
CASTPGAGELFF
>TRBJ2-7|TRBV29-1|few|NA
TGCAGCGTGGAATGGGGGGAGTCCTCCTACGAGCAGTACTTC
CSVEWGESSYEQYF
>TRBJ1-1|TRBV13|many|NA
TGTGCCAGCAGCTTAGGAGGGAGTGAAGCTTTCTTT
CASSLGGSEAFF
>TRBJ2-3|TRBV27|NA|NA
TGTGCCAGCAGTCCCCTCTTTAGCGGAAGCACAGATACGCAGTATTTT
CASSPLFSGSTDTQYF
>TRBJ2-3|TRBV27|NA|TRBD2
TGTGCCAGCAGTTTAGGGCTAGCGGGAGGGGGGGCTCAAGATACGCAGTATTTT
CASSLGLAGGGAQDTQYF
>TRBJ2-3|TRBV13|many|NA
TGTGCCAGCAGTTCCCCCCGGGGGCTTAGCACAGATACGCAGTATTTT
CASSSPRGLSTDTQYF